These T cell receptor beta chains were read from a single sample in a study of T cell responses to AZD1222 COVID-19 vaccine. Using immunoSEQ multiplex PCR, the repertoire was profiled, and TCRdb retains in-frame clones only, with some absent. The table shows about 180,000 clones, with around 90% occurring only once. The sample in question was peripheral blood, obtained on day 0 of AZD1222 vaccination. The receptor set was obtained from an adult in good health. Both conserved end residues are trimmed from each CDR3. Size is stated for part of the rows, as once, few or many counts, or as a class when the clone is expanded.

abundance	j_gene	v_gene	CDR3aa
.	TRBJ1-5	TRBV6-6	ASSPPDGYQPQH
.	TRBJ2-1	TRBV10-1	ASSASLVNEQF
.	TRBJ2-7	TRBV12-3/TRBV12-4	ASRYGPNEQY
once	TRBJ2-7	TRBV11-2	ASSLDRMGEQY
.	TRBJ1-6	TRBV27	ASSHPGGSYSPLH
.	TRBJ2-1	TRBV6-4	ASSLERGDYSNFNEQF
.	TRBJ2-5	TRBV24-1	ATRGSSETQY
.	TRBJ1-1	TRBV14	ASSQAGTTPRAF
.	TRBJ2-1	TRBV6-5	ASTKEGLAVQF
.	TRBJ1-1	TRBV11-3	ASSLFRGTEAF
.	TRBJ2-7	TRBV10-3	AIKAVYEQY
.	TRBJ1-3	TRBV9	ASSGGNSGNTIY
.	TRBJ1-4	TRBV27	ASGMVATNEKLF
.	TRBJ2-1	TRBV6-5	ASSYGSNAYNEQF
once	TRBJ2-3	TRBV10-3	ATKRAGGSTDTQY
.	TRBJ1-1	TRBV24-1	ATSDWGDTEAF
.	TRBJ1-4	TRBV6-2/TRBV6-3	ASSYSRTSMNEKLF
.	TRBJ1-6	TRBV6-5	ASSVGADNSPLH
.	TRBJ2-2	TRBV4-3	ASSYIGGSGELF
once	TRBJ2-7	TRBV3-1/TRBV3-2	ASSPRPSAYEQY
.	TRBJ2-3	TRBV4-1	ASSHGTSRSTDTQY
.	TRBJ1-2	TRBV25-1	ASIPMGATYGYT
.	TRBJ1-4	TRBV7-9	ASSSGEGSREKLF
.	TRBJ1-6	TRBV6-1	ASSVRGRASSYNSPLH